The TCR beta chain described here comes from a study of CD8+ T cells in alopecia areata (dated by TCRdb to 2016 to 2019). Describing the broader study: The treated patients took part in an open-label pilot trial in which moderate-to-severe alopecia areata was treated with oral tofacitinib at 5 to 10 mg twice daily. Patients received tofacitinib for 6 to 18 months and were then followed off drug for 6 months to check for delayed response and recurrence. High-throughput TCRbeta sequencing was used to examine T cell clonal expansion in alopecia areata in both the C3H/HeJ mouse model and human patients. Human TCRbeta sequencing covered scalp tissue and sorted CD4+ and CD8+ peripheral blood T cells from patchy and totalis/universalis alopecia areata patients and healthy controls. Biopsies were taken from tofacitinib-treated patients at baseline and again at 4 and 24 weeks into treatment, and several of those patients also had a later scalp biopsy. Clonality in the scalp was compared among normal scalp (n=4), patchy alopecia areata scalp (n=8), and alopecia totalis/universalis scalp (n=8). RNA came from the PAXgene miRNA kit for fixed scalp, the miRNeasy kit for PBMCs, and the RNeasy kit for mouse skin. Amplification of TCRbeta CDR3 regions was done by immunoSEQ multiplex PCR using 35 Vbeta forward primers and 13 Jbeta reverse primers.

What the research found in general, with its limitations: Compared with normal scalp, lesional scalp had higher clonality and more expanded CD8+ clones, particularly in alopecia totalis/universalis, a pattern that suggests antigenic drive. Unlike mouse skin, which is dominated by gammadelta T cells, normal human skin has resident alphabeta T cells that are also sequenced, and this complicates analysis of the scalp TCR repertoire. Compared with mice, TCR sequences shared between patients were less clear, possibly partly because of HLA diversity across the patient population.

Peripheral blood and lesional scalp punch biopsies were obtained from patients with alopecia areata. After PBMCs were isolated by density centrifugation and stained for CD3, CD4 and CD8, a FACSAria was used to sort CD4+ and CD8+ T cells. Library generation was performed with the immunoSEQ multiplex PCR assay. To provide template for TCR sequencing, every sample had RNA extracted and reverse transcribed into cDNA. SuperScript III was used for first-strand cDNA synthesis, primed with a 2:1 mix of oligo-dT and random hexamers. A synthetic immune receptor repertoire was used to gauge amplification bias, and whatever bias remained was removed computationally. The authors processed their data as follows. Raw reads were preprocessed to remove errors, and CDR3 was defined by IMGT conventions from the conserved cysteine to phenylalanine. Clonality was calculated as 1 minus Shannon entropy normalized by log2 of the number of productive unique TCRs. Whether each scalp clone was CD4 or CD8 was inferred by checking scalp TCRbeta sequences against the CD4 and CD8 repertoires from sorted blood. Here the immuneACCESS table is served through TCRdb, limited to in-frame sequences with V and J called. Missing clones are a known gap in these copies; in checked studies unresolved V genes cover under half, and the rest lacks a known reason. Clone size and the V and J calls come from that table; the DNA yielded D and trimming. This sample holds over 95,000 clones; 41% were observed only once. The top ten hold around 1.5% of the sample.

Details on this clone: No antigen is known for it. No qualities accompany the bases; no much larger clone lies one base away.

The germline V gene gives CDR1 as SGHRS and CDR2 as YFSETQ. From the cysteine up to the phenylalanine, the CDR3 has a length of 15 residues. Just CDR3 DNA is preserved here, 45 bases in frame from base 1. From V the trimming removes 1 base and from J it removes 5 bases, while the gene matches leave 6 bases of the junction unaccounted for. Sequencing used CD4+ T cells sorted from blood. This sequence originates from a human donor with alopecia areata. The chain links TRBV5-1 with TRBJ2-1; 7 nucleotides in the junction match TRBD1. The CDR3 is CASSLRTGRDNEQFF. The DNA is as follows: TGCGCCAGCAGCTTGAGGACAGGTCGCGACAATGAGCAGTTCTTC. The CDR3 plus the reference TRBV5-1 and TRBJ2-1 genes for the other parts give the full variable domain: KAGVTQTPRYLIKTRGQQVTLSCSPISGHRSVSWYQQTPGQGLQFLFEYFSETQRNKGNFPGRFSGRQFSNSRSEMNVSTLELGDSALYLCASSLRTGRDNEQFFGPGTRLTVL.